This T cell receptor beta chain was captured in a study of blood T cell repertoires in COVID-19. About the research overall: COVID-19 samples collected from the United States, Italy and Spain covered acute and convalescent phases.

Sequencing was performed with immunoSEQ multiplex PCR; in TCRdb, only in-frame clones are kept and a portion is missing. The sample shows 40,000 or so clones, approximately 80% of them seen only once. From germline, CDR1 is MDHEN and CDR2 SYDVKM. With V trimmed by 2 bases and J by 8 bases, 7 bases remained unmatched. The CDR3 contains 14 residues. This sequence was found in an elderly man with acute or convalescent COVID-19. What was sequenced was peripheral blood. The V call is TRBV28, the J call TRBJ1-1; 8 bases are a match to TRBD1. The CDR3 region has the DNA TGTGCCAGCAGTTTACTAGGGGCAGGGGGCGAAGCTTTCTTT. Its translation is CASSLLGAGGEAFF.